Presented here are 3 T cell receptor beta chains from one specimen sequenced in a study of cytomegalovirus exposure and HLA in healthy donors. 13 Jbeta primers and 60 Vbeta primers were used for the PCR. The protocol was immunoSEQ multiplex PCR, while the TCRdb copy is restricted to in-frame clones and leaves out a portion. The repertoire holds around 170,000 clones, 65% to 85% seen once, with 1.2% to 1.5% in the top ten. Sequencing was done on a sample of PBMCs. The receptors shown here come from a girl aged 5-17 years in good health and CMV-seropositive.

In its sample, this clone was seen once. The chain is built from TRBV27 and TRBJ2-7; a possible D gene is TRBD2 (7 bases). CDR1 is MNHEY and CDR2 is SMNVEV in the germline V gene (reference sequence). The CDR3 has 15 residues. The V gene lost 6 bases and the J gene lost 5 bases, with 20 bases spanning the gap. The CDR3 loop reads CASSLTGGLNHEQYF. The CDR3 nucleotides read TGTGCCAGCAGCTTGACCGGGGGGCTTAACCACGAGCAGTACTTC.

The genes are TRBV30 and TRBJ2-3; 10 nucleotides agree with TRBD2. The CDR3 has 14 amino acids. The germline V gene encodes CDR1 GTSNPN and CDR2 SVGIG (reference sequence). After removal of 5 bases from V and 2 bases from J, the junction contained 4 bases not matched to a gene. CDR3: CAWRGLANTDTQYF. The CDR3 coding sequence is TGTGCCTGGCGGGGACTAGCGAACACAGATACGCAGTATTTT. The whole variable domain, remainder taken from reference TRBV30 and TRBJ2-3, is SQTIHQWPATLVQPVGSPLSLECTVEGTSNPNLYWYRQAAGRGLQLLFYSVGIGQISSEVPQNLSASRPQDRQFILSSKKLLLSDSGFYLCAWRGLANTDTQYFGPGTRLTVL.

V usage is TRBV7-6 and J usage is TRBJ2-3; the D is unclear. CDR3 size: 17 residues. Germline loops: CDR1 SGHVS, CDR2 FNYEAQ. V lost 6 bases and J lost 1, with 20 bases in between. The CDR3 here is CASSPLSPGLGTDTQYF. For the CDR3, the DNA is TGTGCCAGCAGTCCACTATCACCGGGTCTAGGCACAGATACGCAGTATTTT.